This entry describes one T cell receptor (beta chain). This clone was counted a few times. The antigen it recognizes is unknown. No base quality information exists; no much larger clone differs at one position. The library was prepared using the immunoSEQ multiplex PCR assay. The source is immuneACCESS, and TCRdb retained only in-frame sequences with V and J called. Part of the clones is not carried over; for the studies checked, unresolved V genes explain less than half of this, and the remainder is unexplained. Across this sample there are tens of thousands of clones, with more than 75% seen only once. The ten largest clones add up to around 3.1% of the sample. Trimming removed 6 bases from V and 5 bases from J, leaving 16 bases between the germline ends. CDR1 MNHEY and CDR2 SVGAGI are derived from the germline V gene. The cysteine opens and the phenylalanine closes a CDR3 of 14 amino acids. Left in the record is the CDR3 DNA by itself, 42 bases read in frame from the first base.

The entry originates in a study of T cells in narcolepsy (dated by TCRdb to 2016 to 2019). Background on the whole study: Patients with narcolepsy type 1 or type 2 (NT1, NT2) were enrolled in the study together with healthy control donors. The study sought autoreactive T cells targeting hypocretin neuron self-antigens (hypocretin, TRIB2) in narcolepsy patients, using TCR Vbeta sequencing to track clonotypes in blood and CSF.

Memory CD4+ T cells were sorted ex vivo from peripheral blood of narcolepsy patients and healthy controls for TCR Vbeta sequencing. General conclusions and limits of the study: No sequences matching autoreactive T cell clones were contained in some blood memory CD4+ repertoires from patients and controls. Patients and controls had comparable numbers of sequenced blood memory CD4+ clonotypes, averaging about 40,000 and 33,000, respectively. In plots comparing CSF and blood CD4+ T cell clonotypes from the same patient, HCRT-specific and TRIB2-specific autoreactive clonotypes were highlighted. According to the report, autoreactive clonotypes were detected serially in the blood of the same patients and of different patients, but not in healthy controls.

The material sequenced was CD45RA- memory CD4+ T cells from PBMCs. Sample cell subset or site, as interpreted from the label and publication: memory T cells sorted ex vivo from peripheral blood. The receptor comes from a human donor with narcolepsy. The chain is assembled from TRBV6-5 and TRBJ1-1, with TRBD1 as a weak D call on 6 bases. The CDR3 protein sequence reads: CASRGTSPATEAFF. The nucleotide sequence is TGTGCCAGCAGGGGGACATCCCCGGCGACTGAAGCTTTCTTT.